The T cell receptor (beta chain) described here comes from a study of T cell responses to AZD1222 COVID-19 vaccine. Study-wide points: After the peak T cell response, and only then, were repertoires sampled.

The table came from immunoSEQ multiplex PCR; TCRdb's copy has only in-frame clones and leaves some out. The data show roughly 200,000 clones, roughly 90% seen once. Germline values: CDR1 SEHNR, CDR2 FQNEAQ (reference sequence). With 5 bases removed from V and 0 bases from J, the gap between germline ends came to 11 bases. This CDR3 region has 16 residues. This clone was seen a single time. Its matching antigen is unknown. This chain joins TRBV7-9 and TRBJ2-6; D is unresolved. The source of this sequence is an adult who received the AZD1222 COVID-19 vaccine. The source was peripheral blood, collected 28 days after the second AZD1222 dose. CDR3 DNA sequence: TGTGCCAGCAGCGCCGTCGCCCACTCTGGGGCCAACGTCCTGACTTTC. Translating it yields CASSAVAHSGANVLTF.